Each of the 24 T cell receptor beta chains below was sequenced from the same sample in a study of response to subunit inactivated influenza vaccine (dated by TCRdb to 2017 to 2018). Library prep was done by RT-PCR. Sequencing used an Illumina HiSeq 2500. The raw public reads went through TCRdb reprocessing: fastp at Q25, MiXCR clone calling, in-frame beta chains kept. CDR3 protein duplicates are merged, each entry listing the most common genes and DNA. In this sample the table shows about 300,000 distinct CDR3 sequences, approximately 20% of which occur a single time. The ten largest clones take up under 13% of the sample. Sequences were derived from PBMCs from blood, sampled around 22 months after vaccination. The receptor set was obtained from a man between 50 and 75 years old who received an inactivated influenza vaccine. Donor details come from another sample of the same person, matched by shared clones.

This sequence joins TRBV11-2 and TRBJ2-5; a weak D match, TRBD2 (6 bases). The CDR3 length is 13 residues. V was trimmed by 4 bases and J by 2 bases, leaving 8 bases between them. Germline V CDR1 and CDR2: SGHAT, FQNNGV. The CDR3 coding sequence is TGTGCCAGCAGCTGGACTACACAAGAGACCCAGTACTTC. Protein sequence: CASSWTTQETQYF.

The J gene is TRBJ2-5, the V gene TRBV2; no clear D gene. CDR1 is SNHLY, CDR2 FYNNEI, per germline. CDR3 length: 12 amino acids. The V end lost 3 bases, the J end lost 1 base, and 3 bases lay between the germline ends. The CDR3 reads CASSDAQETQYF. The CDR3 DNA reads TGTGCCAGCAGTGATGCCCAAGAGACCCAGTACTTC.

The chain joins TRBV4-1 to TRBJ1-4; TRBD1 matches at 9 bases. The length of the CDR3 is 14 residues. Looked up from germline, CDR1 is MGHRA and CDR2 is YSYEKL. Trimming took 4 bases from V and 7 from J; bases not matched to a gene: 4. The CDR3 region is CASSPGQGTEKLFF. The DNA for the CDR3 is TGCGCCAGCAGCCCGGGACAGGGAACTGAAAAACTGTTTTTT.

The chain employs TRBV14 and TRBJ2-1; possible D gene TRBD2, 5 bases. Germline V gene lookup returns CDR1 SGHDN and CDR2 FVKESK. The CDR3 is made up of 15 amino acids. V gave up 2 bases and J gave up 2 bases, with 10 bases separating them. The CDR3 here is CASSQTSNTYNEQFF. Written as DNA, the CDR3 is TGTGCCAGCAGCCAAACTAGTAATACCTACAATGAGCAGTTCTTC.

The chain is built from TRBV29-1 and TRBJ1-1, with TRBD1 matching over 7 bases. This CDR3 has 14 amino acids. CDR1 is SQVTM and CDR2 is ANQGSEA in the germline V gene. With 7 bases clipped from V and 5 bases from J, the junction kept 13 bases outside the gene matches. CDR3 loop: CSAQTGVMETEAFF. CDR3 nucleotide sequence: TGCAGCGCCCAAACAGGGGTAATGGAAACTGAAGCTTTCTTT.

The chain uses TRBV6-2 or TRBV6-3 and TRBJ2-1, with a weak D call TRBD1 (6 bases). Trimming left V 5 bases short and J 0 bases short, with 14 bases between. CDR1 is MNHEY and CDR2 is SVGEGT in the germline V gene. CDR3 length: 16 amino acids. The DNA for the CDR3 is TGTGCCAGCAGTCGACCCGACAGGAGCTCCTACAATGAGCAGTTCTTC. Translation: CASSRPDRSSYNEQFF.

The CDR3 sequence is CASSSEGQKDQPQHF. In DNA, the CDR3 is TGTGCCAGCAGCTCCGAGGGACAGAAAGATCAGCCCCAGCATTTT. The chain employs TRBV5-6 and TRBJ1-5; TRBD1 matches at 7 bases. Trimming removed 3 bases from V and 5 bases from J; junction bases left unmatched: 8. From germline, CDR1 is SGHDT and CDR2 YYEEEE. The CDR3 contains 15 residues.

Only one count was recorded for this clonotype. Given the absence of the conserved phenylalanine or tryptophan at the CDR3 end, a read error is likely. The chain links TRBV18 to TRBJ2-1; D gene ambiguous. CDR1 and CDR2 (germline): KGHSH, LQKENI. The CDR3 extends over 13 amino acids. V lost 3 bases to trimming and J lost 8 bases, with 11 bases between them. The CDR3 is CASSPSTLHEQFL. CDR3 nucleotide sequence: TGTGCCAGCTCACCGTCCACACTCCATGAGCAGTTCTTG.

The CDR3 sequence is CASSLLVSGGKDTQYF. The CDR3 DNA reads TGTGCCAGCAGCTTACTGGTTAGCGGGGGGAAAGATACGCAGTATTTT. J is TRBJ2-3 and V is TRBV11-2; 10 bases line up with TRBD2. The CDR3 length is 16 residues. Per germline, CDR1 SGHAT and CDR2 FQNNGV. J gave up 5 bases and V 2 bases, and 7 bases lay outside the gene matches.

The CDR3 DNA sequence: TGTGCCAGCAGCTTAGCGCCAGCGGGGGGGCCGAAGACCCAGTACTTC. Amino acid sequence: CASSLAPAGGPKTQYF. The chain couples TRBV11-2 to TRBJ2-5; 10 bases fit TRBD2. CDR1 is SGHAT, CDR2 FQNNGV, per germline. The CDR3 totals 16 residues. The V and J ends lost 1 base and 6 bases, in that order; junction bases with no gene match: 8.

The chain carries TRBV5-1 and TRBJ2-2; no definite D call. V lost 4 bases to trimming and J lost 4 bases, with 8 bases between them. Germline assignment: CDR1 SGHRS and CDR2 YFSETQ. The CDR3 has 13 amino acids. DNA for the CDR3: TGCGCCAGCAGCCAATCGATCACCGGGGAGCTGTTTTTT. Its protein is CASSQSITGELFF. Complete variable domain (other parts from reference TRBV5-1 and TRBJ2-2): KAGVTQTPRYLIKTRGQQVTLSCSPISGHRSVSWYQQTPGQGLQFLFEYFSETQRNKGNFPGRFSGRQFSNSRSEMNVSTLELGDSALYLCASSQSITGELFFGEGSRLTVL.

J is TRBJ2-1 and V is TRBV7-6; D tentatively reads TRBD1 or TRBD2 (5 bases each). The CDR3 is 14 amino acids. Germline CDR1 and CDR2: SGHVS and FNYEAQ. Trimming pared 4 bases from V and 10 bases from J, leaving 17 bases between. CDR3 loop: CASSSSRGTREQFF. CDR3 coding DNA: TGTGCCAGCAGCTCCTCCCGAGGGACCCGCGAGCAGTTCTTC.

This clonotype was counted between two and nine times. The chain recombines TRBV28 with TRBJ2-7, with D unresolved. Germline CDR1 MDHEN, CDR2 SYDVKM. Trimming took 3 bases from V and 4 from J, leaving 10 bases between them. The CDR3 sequence is 13 residues long. The CDR3 spells CASSLVSGYEQYF. The DNA of the CDR3 is TGTGCCAGCAGTTTGGTCTCCGGATACGAGCAGTACTTC.

The genes are TRBV18 and TRBJ1-5; D may be TRBD1 (6 bases). The CDR3 sequence is 19 residues long. Germline V lookup: CDR1 KGHSH, CDR2 LQKENI. V was shortened by 1 base and J by 0 bases, with 19 bases between the two germline ends. Written as DNA, the CDR3 is TGTGCCAGCTCACCACGGGACGGTCGGGGGCCGTCTAGCAATCAGCCCCAGCATTTT. This translates into CASSPRDGRGPSSNQPQHF. Filled out from reference TRBV18 and TRBJ1-5, the complete variable domain reads NAGVMQNPRHLVRRRGQEARLRCSPMKGHSHVYWYRQLPEEGLKFMVYLQKENIIDESGMPKERFSAEFPKEGPSILRIQQVVRGDSAAYFCASSPRDGRGPSSNQPQHFGDGTRLSIL.

The rearrangement joins TRBV20-1 to TRBJ2-1; 14 bases agree with TRBD2. Germline CDR1 DFQATT, CDR2 SNEGSKA (reference sequence). V shed 0 bases, J shed 4 bases, and the junction held 5 bases outside the gene matches. This CDR3 spans 17 amino acids. CDR3 coding DNA: TGCAGTGCTAGAGATCCACGACTAGCGGGAGGGTACAATGAGCAGTTCTTC. This codes for CSARDPRLAGGYNEQFF.

This clonotype was observed many times. The genes are TRBV28 and TRBJ1-2, with 8 bases lining up with TRBD1. This CDR3 has 14 residues. The germline V gene encodes CDR1 MDHEN and CDR2 SYDVKM. With V trimmed by 5 bases and J by 4 bases, 6 bases remained unmatched. Here the CDR3 DNA reads TGTGCCAGCAGTCCCGGACAGGGACCCTATGGCTACACCTTC. This gives the protein CASSPGQGPYGYTF.

This clonotype was seen a handful of times. This rearrangement joins TRBV7-2 to TRBJ1-3; D ambiguous. Trimming pared 5 bases from V and 4 bases from J, leaving 9 bases between. There are 13 residues in the CDR3. Germline CDR1 SGHTA, CDR2 FQGNSA. The CDR3 coding sequence is TGTGCCAGCAGCCCCAAGGCCGGAAACACCATATATTTT. Translated: CASSPKAGNTIYF. Filled out from reference TRBV7-2 and TRBJ1-3, the complete variable domain reads GAGVSQSPSNKVTEKGKDVELRCDPISGHTALYWYRQSLGQGLEFLIYFQGNSAPDKSGLPSDRFSAERTGGSVSTLTIQRTQQEDSAVYLCASSPKAGNTIYFGEGSWLTVV.

This clonotype has just a few counts. The V call is TRBV7-9, the J call TRBJ1-2; 9 bases are shared with TRBD1. The CDR3 extends over 14 amino acids. Germline CDR1 reads SEHNR; CDR2 reads FQNEAQ (reference sequence). V trimming: 4 bases; J trimming: 8 bases; junction bases outside the gene matches: 8. The CDR3 nucleotides are TGTGCCAGCAGCTCCGGGACAGGGACGAAAGGCTACACCTTC. Amino acids: CASSSGTGTKGYTF.

This clonotype has only a few counts. The chain employs TRBV4-2 and TRBJ2-3; D call uncertain. V gave up 1 base and J gave up 5 bases, with 13 bases separating them. Germline V gives CDR1 LGHNA, CDR2 YNFKEQ. The CDR3 covers 15 residues. CDR3 protein: CASSQGQTHGDTQYF. The DNA for the CDR3 is TGTGCCAGCAGCCAAGGACAAACTCATGGAGATACGCAGTATTTT.

This clonotype has at least ten counts. This chain uses TRBV11-2 with TRBJ1-1; no clear D gene. The length of the CDR3 is 14 residues. V lost 5 bases, J lost 1 base, and 11 bases lay in between. In germline, CDR1 is SGHAT, CDR2 FQNNGV. DNA for the CDR3: TGTGCCAGCAGCCGAGACGGAAGGAACACTGAAGCTTTCTTT. Its protein product is CASSRDGRNTEAFF.

This rearrangement joins TRBV24-1 to TRBJ2-3; D is uncertain. Germline V gene data show CDR1 as KGHDR and CDR2 as SFDVKD. The CDR3 is 12 residues long. Trimming stripped 1 base from V and 5 bases from J, with 3 bases between. DNA for the CDR3: TGTGCCACCAGTGATTTAGTAGATACGCAGTATTTT. This sequence encodes CATSDLVDTQYF.

This clonotype was counted only a few times. The J gene is TRBJ2-1, the V gene TRBV6-1; 7 bases map to TRBD2. The CDR3 extends over 15 amino acids. Germline values: CDR1 MNHNS, CDR2 SASEGT. Trimming cost V 6 bases and J 4 bases; bases outside gene matches: 9. The CDR3 bases are TGTGCCAGCAGGCGGGCGGGACTAAAATACAATGAGCAGTTCTTC. Translating gives CASRRAGLKYNEQFF.

This clonotype occurred a few times. The CDR3 loop reads CASSSRQGATDTQYF. The CDR3 bases are TGTGCCAGCAGCTCTAGACAGGGGGCAACAGATACGCAGTATTTT. The genes are TRBV7-9 and TRBJ2-3; 10 positions agree with TRBD1. CDR3 length: 15 residues. Germline V lookup: CDR1 SEHNR, CDR2 FQNEAQ (reference sequence). Trimming removed 4 bases from V and 3 bases from J; junction bases left unmatched: 4.

This clonotype was observed a handful of times. This chain connects TRBV5-1 to TRBJ1-2; no firm D call. The CDR3 loop spans 16 amino acids. Trimming pared 0 bases from V and 0 bases from J, leaving 12 bases between. The V gene's germline CDR1 is SGHRS and CDR2 YFSETQ. CDR3 DNA sequence: TGCGCCAGCAGCTTGGCCGTTGGGAACACTAACTATGGCTACACCTTC. Translated: CASSLAVGNTNYGYTF.